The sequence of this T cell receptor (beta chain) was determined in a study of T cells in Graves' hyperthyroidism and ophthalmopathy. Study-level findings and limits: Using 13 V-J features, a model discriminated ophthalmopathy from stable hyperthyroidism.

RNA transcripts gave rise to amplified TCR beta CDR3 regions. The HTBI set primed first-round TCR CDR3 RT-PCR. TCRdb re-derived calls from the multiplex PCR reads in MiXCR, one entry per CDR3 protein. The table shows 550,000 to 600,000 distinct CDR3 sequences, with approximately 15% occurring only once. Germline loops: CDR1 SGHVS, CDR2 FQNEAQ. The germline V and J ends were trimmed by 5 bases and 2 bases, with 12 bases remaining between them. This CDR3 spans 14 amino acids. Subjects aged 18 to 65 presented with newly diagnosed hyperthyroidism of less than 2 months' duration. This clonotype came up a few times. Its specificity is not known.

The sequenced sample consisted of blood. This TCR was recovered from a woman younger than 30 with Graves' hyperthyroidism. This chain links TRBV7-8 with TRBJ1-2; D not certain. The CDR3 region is CASSPGSGNYGYTF. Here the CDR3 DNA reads TGTGCCAGCAGCCCTGGTTCGGGGAACTATGGCTACACCTTC.